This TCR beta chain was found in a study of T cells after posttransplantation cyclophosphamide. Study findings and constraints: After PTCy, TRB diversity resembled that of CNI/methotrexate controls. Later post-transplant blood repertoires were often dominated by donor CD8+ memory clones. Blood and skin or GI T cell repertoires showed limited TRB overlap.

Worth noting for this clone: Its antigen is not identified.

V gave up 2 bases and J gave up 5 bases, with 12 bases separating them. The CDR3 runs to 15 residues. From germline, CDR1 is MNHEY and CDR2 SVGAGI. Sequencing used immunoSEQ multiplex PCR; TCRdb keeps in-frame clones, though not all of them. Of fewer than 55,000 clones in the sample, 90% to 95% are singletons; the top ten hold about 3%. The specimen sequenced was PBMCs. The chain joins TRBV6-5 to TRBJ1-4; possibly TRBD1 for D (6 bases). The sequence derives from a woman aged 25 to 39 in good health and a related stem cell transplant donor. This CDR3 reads CASSYARGRNEKLFF. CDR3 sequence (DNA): TGTGCCAGCAGTTACGCCAGGGGACGAAATGAAAAACTGTTTTTT.